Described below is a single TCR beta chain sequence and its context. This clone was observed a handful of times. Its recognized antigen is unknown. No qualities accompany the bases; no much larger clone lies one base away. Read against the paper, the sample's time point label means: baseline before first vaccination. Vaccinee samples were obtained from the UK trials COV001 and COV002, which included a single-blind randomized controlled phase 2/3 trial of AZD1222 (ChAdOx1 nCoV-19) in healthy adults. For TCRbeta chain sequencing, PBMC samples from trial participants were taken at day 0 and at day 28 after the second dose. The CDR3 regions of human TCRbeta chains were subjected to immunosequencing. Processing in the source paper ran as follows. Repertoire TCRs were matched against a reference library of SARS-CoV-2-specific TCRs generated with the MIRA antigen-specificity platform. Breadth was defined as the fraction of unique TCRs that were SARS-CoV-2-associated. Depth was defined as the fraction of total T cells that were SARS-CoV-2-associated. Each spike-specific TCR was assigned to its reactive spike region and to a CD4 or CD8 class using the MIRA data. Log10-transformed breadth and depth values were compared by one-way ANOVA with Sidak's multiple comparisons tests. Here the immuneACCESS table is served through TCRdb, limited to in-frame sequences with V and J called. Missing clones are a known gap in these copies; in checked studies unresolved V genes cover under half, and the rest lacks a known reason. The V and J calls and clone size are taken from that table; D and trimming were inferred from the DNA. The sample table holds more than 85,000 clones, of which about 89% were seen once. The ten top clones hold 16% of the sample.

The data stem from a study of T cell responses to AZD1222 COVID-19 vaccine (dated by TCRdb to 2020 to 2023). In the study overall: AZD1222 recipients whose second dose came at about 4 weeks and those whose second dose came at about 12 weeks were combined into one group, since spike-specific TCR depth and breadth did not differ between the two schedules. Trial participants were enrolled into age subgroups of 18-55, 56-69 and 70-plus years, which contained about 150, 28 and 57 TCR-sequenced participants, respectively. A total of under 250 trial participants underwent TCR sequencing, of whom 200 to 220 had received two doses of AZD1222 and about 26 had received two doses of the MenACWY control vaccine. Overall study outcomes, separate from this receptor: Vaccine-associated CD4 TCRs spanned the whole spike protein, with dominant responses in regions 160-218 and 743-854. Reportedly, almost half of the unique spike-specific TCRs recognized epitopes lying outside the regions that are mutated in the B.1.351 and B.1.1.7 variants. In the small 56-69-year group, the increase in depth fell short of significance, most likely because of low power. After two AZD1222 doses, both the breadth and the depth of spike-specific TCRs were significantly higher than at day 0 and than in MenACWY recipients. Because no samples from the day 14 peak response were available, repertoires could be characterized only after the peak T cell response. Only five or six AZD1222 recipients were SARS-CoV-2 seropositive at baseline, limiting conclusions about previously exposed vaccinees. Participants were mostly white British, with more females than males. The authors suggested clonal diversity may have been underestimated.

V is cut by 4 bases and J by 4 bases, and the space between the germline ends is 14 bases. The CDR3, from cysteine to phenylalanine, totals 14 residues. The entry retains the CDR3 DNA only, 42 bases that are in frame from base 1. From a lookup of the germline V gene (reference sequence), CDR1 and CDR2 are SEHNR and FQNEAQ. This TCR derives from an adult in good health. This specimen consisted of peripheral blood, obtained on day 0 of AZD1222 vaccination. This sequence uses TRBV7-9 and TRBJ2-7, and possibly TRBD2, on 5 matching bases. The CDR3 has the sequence CASSSPSTLYEQYF. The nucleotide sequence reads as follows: TGTGCCAGCAGCTCCCCTAGCACGTTGTACGAGCAGTACTTC.